Shown below are 7 T cell receptor beta chains from a single sample sequenced in a study of radiotherapy plus CTLA-4 blockade in lung cancer. Clones were read by immunoSEQ multiplex PCR, and TCRdb kept only the in-frame ones, dropping some. This table holds approximately 60,000 clones, 60% to 85% found once. The starting material was peripheral blood, obtained from a patient treated with radiotherapy plus ipilimumab. The receptors come from a human donor with non-small cell lung cancer who had a complete response to radiotherapy plus ipilimumab.

This clone was observed a single time. The chain couples TRBV2 to TRBJ1-2, with D possibly being TRBD1 (5 bases). The germline CDR1 and CDR2 sequences are SNHLY and FYNNEI. V lost 8 bases and J lost 1, with 11 bases in between. CDR3 size: 13 residues. The CDR3 DNA reads as TGTGCCAGCCAGGCAGGGAGTAACTATGGCTACACCTTC. This sequence encodes CASQAGSNYGYTF.

The chain couples TRBV9 to TRBJ1-3; D might be TRBD1 (6 bases). CDR1 and CDR2 from the germline V gene are SGDLS and YYNGEE. Trimming cost V 1 base and J 0 bases, with 14 bases left between them. The CDR3 consists of 17 residues. The DNA of the CDR3 is TGTGCCAGCAGCGTATTAGGACAGACGTACTCTGGAAACACCATATATTTT. It is translated as CASSVLGQTYSGNTIYF.

The chain employs TRBV6-1 and TRBJ1-4; 7 bases match TRBD1. Germline assignment: CDR1 MNHNS and CDR2 SASEGT. J gave up 4 bases and V 5 bases, and 7 bases lay outside the gene matches. This CDR3 is built from 15 residues. DNA of the CDR3: TGTGCCAGCAGTCCTCGGGACAGTCTTAATGAAAAACTGTTTTTT. Protein product: CASSPRDSLNEKLFF.

This sequence joins TRBV6-1 and TRBJ2-1, with 7 bases matching TRBD2. Germline-derived CDR1 and CDR2 are MNHNS and SASEGT. The CDR3 sequence is 14 residues long. Unmatched junction bases numbered 10, after V lost 9 bases and J lost 5 bases. The CDR3 DNA reads TGTGCCAGTGGGGTATCCAGCGGGGACAATGAGCAGTTCTTC. Residues: CASGVSSGDNEQFF.

The gene calls are TRBV19 and TRBJ1-6; D unclear. V was trimmed by 5 bases and J by 5 bases, leaving 13 bases between them. Germline loops: CDR1 LNHDA, CDR2 SQIVND (reference sequence). CDR3 length: 15 residues. CDR3: CASSGGGIDNSPLHF. The CDR3 DNA reads TGTGCCAGTAGTGGAGGAGGAATAGATAATTCACCCCTCCACTTT.

The V and J genes are TRBV23-1 and TRBJ1-2; D unclear. TRBV23-1 qualifies as an ORF whose function is uncertain. Trimming shortened V by 11 bases and J by 6 bases, and 19 bases separated the two germline ends. CDR3 length: 13 residues. CDR3: CASPRTRRNGYTF. The CDR3 DNA follows: TGCGCCTCTCCACGGACGAGGCGGAATGGCTACACCTTC.

J is TRBJ1-1 and V is TRBV9, with TRBD1 matching over 11 bases. Germline values: CDR1 SGDLS, CDR2 YYNGEE. The V segment lost 5 bases and the J segment 4 bases; nucleotides outside the gene matches: 4. This CDR3 spans 14 amino acids. The CDR3 region is CASSKGTGGTEAFF. The CDR3 nucleotides are TGTGCCAGCAGTAAAGGGACAGGGGGCACTGAAGCTTTCTTT.